This TCR beta chain was observed in a study of vaccination effects on CD4 cells after COVID-19. Ahead of sequencing, the ViraFEST assay grew antigen-specific CD4+ T cells using viral peptide pools. Researchers isolated CD4+ T cells once 9 to 11 days of culture had elapsed. All vaccine recipients tested negative for nucleocapsid antibodies and had never contracted SARS-CoV-2 infection. In regard to this clone: Antigen specificity is unknown.

V was clipped by 0 bases and J by 1 base, with 8 bases between them. CDR1 and CDR2 from the germline V gene are SGHRS and YFSETQ. The CDR3 runs 15 residues. The method was immunoSEQ multiplex PCR; TCRdb's version includes in-frame clones alone and lacks a portion of them. The sample includes tens of thousands of clones, about four fifths of them seen just once. This material consisted of CD4+ T cells from PBMCs cultured with HCoV-OC43 spike peptides, taken before COVID-19 vaccination. Subset noted: HCoV-OC43 spike overlapping peptide pool stimulation. This TCR was recovered from a human donor who received a COVID-19 vaccine. The chain joins TRBV5-1 to TRBJ1-5; D is ambiguous. Here the CDR3 DNA reads TGCGCCAGCAGCTTGGGCTCGGGGAGCAATCAGCCCCAGCATTTT. Its protein product is CASSLGSGSNQPQHF.